One T cell receptor beta chain is described in this entry. The CDR3 has 14 residues. With 3 bases removed from V and 4 bases from J, the gap between germline ends came to 10 bases. Germline values: CDR1 LNHDA, CDR2 SQIVND (reference sequence). The sample belongs to a study of molecular identifiers for immune sequencing clone quantification. TCRdb called the PCR reads again in MiXCR, with one record for every CDR3 protein. The sample includes some 93,000 distinct CDR3 sequences, approximately 22% of them seen just once. The V call is TRBV19, the J call TRBJ2-1; D may be TRBD2 (5 bases). The TCR was taken from a human donor in good health. Some libraries in this study had Jurkat cell RNA spiked in. The sequenced sample consisted of naive CD8+ T cells from blood, with Jurkat cell RNA spiked in. Subset given: FACS-sorted CD8+CD4-CCR7+CD45RA+ naive T cells. The CDR3 region has the DNA TGTGCCAGTAGTATGGATGGACTGTACAATGAGCAGTTCTTC. It codes for CASSMDGLYNEQFF.